This T cell receptor beta chain was identified during a study of response to subunit inactivated influenza vaccine (dated by TCRdb to the late 2010s). Context from the whole study: The study used deep quantitative T cell receptor repertoire profiling to track responses to a trivalent subunit inactivated influenza vaccine. Results and caveats for the whole study, not just this receptor: It was suggested by the authors that each seasonal influenza vaccination may recruit only a limited number of new T cells.

V gives up 3 bases and J gives up 1 base, and the segment between their germline ends measures 18 bases. The germline V gene yields KGHSH for CDR1 and LQKENI for CDR2. The CDR3 goes from the cysteine to the phenylalanine over 18 residues. Only the CDR3 part of the read is kept: 54 bases, read in frame from the first base. The library was obtained by RT-PCR. The sequencer listed for this sample is Illumina HiSeq 2500. Clones were called with MiXCR by TCRdb after fastp trimmed the public reads at Q25, and only in-frame beta chains were retained. All rows with the same CDR3 protein become a single entry with the most common DNA and genes. This sample holds hundreds of thousands of distinct CDR3 sequences; roughly 14% were observed only once. Roughly 6.4% of the sample is taken by the ten largest. With respect to this clonotype: This clone's antigen is unknown. There are no base qualities to consult, and no much larger clone falls within one base.

The sequence links TRBV18 to TRBJ2-2; the D gene remains uncertain. The sample consisted of PBMCs from blood, taken approximately 15 days before vaccination. The clonotype comes from a man aged 45-60 years who received an inactivated influenza vaccine. Donor details come from another sample of the same person, matched by shared clones. In nucleotide form, the sequence is TGTGCCAGCTCACCCAGAGTCCCGAGTCAGATGAACACCGGGGAGCTGTTTTTT. This sequence encodes CASSPRVPSQMNTGELFF.